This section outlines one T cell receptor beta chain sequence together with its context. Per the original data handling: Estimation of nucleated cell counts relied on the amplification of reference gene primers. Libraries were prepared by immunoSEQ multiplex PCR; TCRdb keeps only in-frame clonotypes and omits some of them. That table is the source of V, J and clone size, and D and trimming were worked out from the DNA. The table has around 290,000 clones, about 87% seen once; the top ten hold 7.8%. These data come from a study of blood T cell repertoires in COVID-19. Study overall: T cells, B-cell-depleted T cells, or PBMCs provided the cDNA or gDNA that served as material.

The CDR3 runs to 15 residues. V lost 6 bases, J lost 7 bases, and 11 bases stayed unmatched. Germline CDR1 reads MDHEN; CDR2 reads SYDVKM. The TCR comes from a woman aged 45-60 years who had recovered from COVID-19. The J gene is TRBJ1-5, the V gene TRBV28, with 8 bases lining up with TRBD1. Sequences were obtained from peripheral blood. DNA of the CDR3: TGTGCCAGCAGAAACCATAGACAGGGGATCCAGCCCCAGCATTTT. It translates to CASRNHRQGIQPQHF. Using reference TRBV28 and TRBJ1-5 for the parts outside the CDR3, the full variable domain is DVKVTQSSRYLVKRTGEKVFLECVQDMDHENMFWYRQDPGLGLRLIYFSYDVKMKEKGDIPEGYSVSREKKERFSLILESASTNQTSMYLCASRNHRQGIQPQHFGDGTRLSIL.